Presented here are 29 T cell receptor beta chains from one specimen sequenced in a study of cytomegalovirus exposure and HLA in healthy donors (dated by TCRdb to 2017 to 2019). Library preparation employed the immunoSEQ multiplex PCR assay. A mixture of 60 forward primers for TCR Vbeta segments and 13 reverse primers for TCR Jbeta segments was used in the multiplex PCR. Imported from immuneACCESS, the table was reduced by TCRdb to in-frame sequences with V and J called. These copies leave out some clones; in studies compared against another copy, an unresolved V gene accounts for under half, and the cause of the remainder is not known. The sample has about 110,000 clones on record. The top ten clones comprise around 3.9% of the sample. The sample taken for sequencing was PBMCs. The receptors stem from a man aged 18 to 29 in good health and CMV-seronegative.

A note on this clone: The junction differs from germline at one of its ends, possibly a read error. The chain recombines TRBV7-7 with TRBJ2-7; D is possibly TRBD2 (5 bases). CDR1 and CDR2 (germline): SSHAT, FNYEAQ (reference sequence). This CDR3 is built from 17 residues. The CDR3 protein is CASSCVGGRPHSYEQYF. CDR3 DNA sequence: TGTGCTAGCAGCTGCGTTGGAGGCCGGCCTCACTCCTACGAGCAGTACTTC.

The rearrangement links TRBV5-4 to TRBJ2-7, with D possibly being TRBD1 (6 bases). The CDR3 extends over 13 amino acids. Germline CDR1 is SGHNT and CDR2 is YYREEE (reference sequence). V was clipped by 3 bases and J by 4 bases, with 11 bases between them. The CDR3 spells CASSSQGRYEQYF. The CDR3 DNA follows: TGTGCCAGCAGCTCACAGGGTCGGTACGAGCAGTACTTC. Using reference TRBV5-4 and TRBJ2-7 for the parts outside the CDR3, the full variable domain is ETGVTQSPTHLIKTRGQQVTLRCSSQSGHNTVSWYQQALGQGPQFIFQYYREEENGRGNFPPRFSGLQFPNYSSELNVNALELDDSALYLCASSSQGRYEQYFGPGTRLTVT.

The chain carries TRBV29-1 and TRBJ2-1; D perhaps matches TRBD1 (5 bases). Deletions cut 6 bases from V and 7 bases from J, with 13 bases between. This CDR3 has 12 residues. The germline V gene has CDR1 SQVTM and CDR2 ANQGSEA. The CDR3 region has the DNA TGCAGCGTAGAGGCGGACAAAAATGAGCAGTTCTTC. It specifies CSVEADKNEQFF.

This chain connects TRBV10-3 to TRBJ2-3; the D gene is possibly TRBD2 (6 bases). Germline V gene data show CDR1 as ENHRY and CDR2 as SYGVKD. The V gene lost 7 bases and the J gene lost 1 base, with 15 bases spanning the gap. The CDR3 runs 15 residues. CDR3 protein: CAITLKGTGTDTQYF. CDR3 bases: TGTGCCATCACCCTAAAGGGGACTGGCACAGATACGCAGTATTTT.

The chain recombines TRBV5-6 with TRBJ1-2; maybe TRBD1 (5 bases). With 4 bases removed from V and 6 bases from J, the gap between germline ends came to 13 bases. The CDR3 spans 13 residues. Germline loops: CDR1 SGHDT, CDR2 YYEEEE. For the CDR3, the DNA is TGTGCCAGCAGCCGAGACCGGGGGGATGGCTACACCTTC. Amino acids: CASSRDRGDGYTF.

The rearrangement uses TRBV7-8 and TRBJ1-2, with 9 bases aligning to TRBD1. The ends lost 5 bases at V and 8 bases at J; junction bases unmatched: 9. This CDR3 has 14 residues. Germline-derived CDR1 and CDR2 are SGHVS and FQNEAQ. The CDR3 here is CASSTGQGSGGYTF. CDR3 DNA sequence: TGTGCCAGCAGCACCGGACAGGGGTCAGGAGGCTACACCTTC.

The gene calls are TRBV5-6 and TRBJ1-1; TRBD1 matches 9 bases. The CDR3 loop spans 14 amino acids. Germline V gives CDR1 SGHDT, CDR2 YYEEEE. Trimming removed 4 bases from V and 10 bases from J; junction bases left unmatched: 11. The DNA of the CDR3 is TGTGCCAGCAGCCCGGTAGGGCGGGACAGGGCAGCTTTCTTT. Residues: CASSPVGRDRAAFF.

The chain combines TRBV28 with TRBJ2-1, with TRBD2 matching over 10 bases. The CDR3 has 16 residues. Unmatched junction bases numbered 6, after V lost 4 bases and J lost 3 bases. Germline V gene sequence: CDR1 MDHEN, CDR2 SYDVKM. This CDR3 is CASSYTAGGVYNEQFF. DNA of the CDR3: TGTGCCAGCAGTTATACAGCGGGAGGGGTCTACAATGAGCAGTTCTTC.

The CDR3 sequence: CASSYFGGGYTGELFF. CDR3 nucleotides: TGTGCCAGCAGTTACTTTGGGGGGGGGTACACCGGGGAGCTGTTTTTT. V is TRBV6-5 and J is TRBJ2-2, with 7 bases fitting TRBD2. From germline, CDR1 is MNHEY and CDR2 SVGAGI. V trimming: 1 base; J trimming: 3 bases; junction bases outside the gene matches: 5. CDR3 length equals 16 residues.

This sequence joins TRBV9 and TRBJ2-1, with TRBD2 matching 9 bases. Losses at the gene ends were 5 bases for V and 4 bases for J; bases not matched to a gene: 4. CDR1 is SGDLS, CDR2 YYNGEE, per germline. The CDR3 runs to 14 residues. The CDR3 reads CASSRLAEYNEQFF. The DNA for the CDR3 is TGTGCCAGCAGTCGACTAGCGGAATACAATGAGCAGTTCTTC.

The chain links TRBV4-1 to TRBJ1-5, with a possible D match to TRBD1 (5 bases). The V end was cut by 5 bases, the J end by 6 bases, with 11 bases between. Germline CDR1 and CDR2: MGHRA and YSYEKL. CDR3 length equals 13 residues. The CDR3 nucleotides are TGCGCCAGCAGCACGGGGGTAAGTCAGCCCCAGCATTTT. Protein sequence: CASSTGVSQPQHF.

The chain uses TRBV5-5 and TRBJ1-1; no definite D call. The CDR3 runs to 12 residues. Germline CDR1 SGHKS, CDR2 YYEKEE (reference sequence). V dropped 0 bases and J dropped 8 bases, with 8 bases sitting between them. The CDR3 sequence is CASSLAGKEAFF. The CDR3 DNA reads TGTGCCAGCAGCTTGGCCGGGAAGGAAGCTTTCTTT.

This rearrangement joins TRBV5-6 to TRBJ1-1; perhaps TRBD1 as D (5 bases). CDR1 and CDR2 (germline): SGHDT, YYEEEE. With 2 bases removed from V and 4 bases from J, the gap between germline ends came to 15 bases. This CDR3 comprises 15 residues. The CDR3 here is CASSFEKGIGTEAFF. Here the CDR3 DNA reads TGTGCCAGCAGCTTCGAGAAGGGGATTGGCACTGAAGCTTTCTTT.

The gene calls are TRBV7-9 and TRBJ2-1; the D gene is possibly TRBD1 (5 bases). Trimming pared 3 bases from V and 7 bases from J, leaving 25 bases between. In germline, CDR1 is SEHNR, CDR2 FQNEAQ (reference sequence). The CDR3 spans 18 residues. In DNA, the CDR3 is TGTGCCAGCAGCTTGCCCCCACGATTGTCAGGGAATAGGAATGAGCAGTTCTTC. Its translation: CASSLPPRLSGNRNEQFF.

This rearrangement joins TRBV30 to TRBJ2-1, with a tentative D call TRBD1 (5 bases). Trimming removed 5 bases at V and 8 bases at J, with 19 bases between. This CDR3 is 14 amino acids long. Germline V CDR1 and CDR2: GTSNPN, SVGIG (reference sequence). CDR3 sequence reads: CAWSALFRVHEQFF. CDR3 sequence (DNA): TGTGCCTGGTCAGCTCTTTTCAGGGTCCATGAGCAGTTCTTC.

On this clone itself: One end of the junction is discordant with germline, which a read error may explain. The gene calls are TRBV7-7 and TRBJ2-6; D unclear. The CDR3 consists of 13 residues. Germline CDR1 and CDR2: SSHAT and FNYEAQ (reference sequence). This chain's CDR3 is CASSADRANVLTF. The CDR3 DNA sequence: TGTGCTAGCAGCGCAGATCGGGCCAACGTCCTGACTTTC.

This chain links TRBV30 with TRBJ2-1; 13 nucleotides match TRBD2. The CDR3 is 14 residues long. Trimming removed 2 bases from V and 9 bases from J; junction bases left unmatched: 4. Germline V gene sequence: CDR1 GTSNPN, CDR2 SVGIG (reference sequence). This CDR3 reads CAWSFGTSGVEQFF. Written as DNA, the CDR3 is TGTGCCTGGAGTTTCGGGACTAGCGGGGTTGAGCAGTTCTTC.

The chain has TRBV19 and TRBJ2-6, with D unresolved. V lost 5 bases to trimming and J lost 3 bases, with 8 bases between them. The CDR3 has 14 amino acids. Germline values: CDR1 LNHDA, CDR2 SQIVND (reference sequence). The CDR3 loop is CASSYSFGANVLTF. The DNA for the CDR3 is TGTGCCAGTAGTTACAGTTTTGGGGCCAACGTCCTGACTTTC.

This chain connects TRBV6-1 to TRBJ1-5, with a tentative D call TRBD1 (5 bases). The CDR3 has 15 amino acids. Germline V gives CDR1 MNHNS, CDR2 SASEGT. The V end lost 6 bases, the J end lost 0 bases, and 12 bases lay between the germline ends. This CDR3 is CASRAGQNSNQPQHF. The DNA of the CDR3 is TGTGCCAGCAGAGCAGGACAAAATAGCAATCAGCCCCAGCATTTT.

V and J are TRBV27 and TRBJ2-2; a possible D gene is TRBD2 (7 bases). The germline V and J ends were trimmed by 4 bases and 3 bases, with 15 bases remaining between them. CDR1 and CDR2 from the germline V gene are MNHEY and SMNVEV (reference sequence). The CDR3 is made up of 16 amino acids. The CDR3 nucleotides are TGTGCCAGCAGTTGGGAGGGGCAGGGGTACACCGGGGAGCTGTTTTTT. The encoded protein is CASSWEGQGYTGELFF.

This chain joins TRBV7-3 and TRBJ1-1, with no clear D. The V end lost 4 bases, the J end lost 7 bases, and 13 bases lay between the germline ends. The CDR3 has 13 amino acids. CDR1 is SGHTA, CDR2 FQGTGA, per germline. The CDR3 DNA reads TGTGCCAGCAGCTCTACCGAACAGAATGAAGCTTTCTTT. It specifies CASSSTEQNEAFF.

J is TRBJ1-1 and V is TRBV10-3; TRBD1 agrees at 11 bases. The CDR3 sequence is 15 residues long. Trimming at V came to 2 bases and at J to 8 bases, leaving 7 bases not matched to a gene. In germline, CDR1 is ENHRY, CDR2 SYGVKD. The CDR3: CAISERGQGAKEAFF. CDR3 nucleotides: TGTGCCATCAGTGAGCGAGGACAGGGGGCAAAAGAAGCTTTCTTT.

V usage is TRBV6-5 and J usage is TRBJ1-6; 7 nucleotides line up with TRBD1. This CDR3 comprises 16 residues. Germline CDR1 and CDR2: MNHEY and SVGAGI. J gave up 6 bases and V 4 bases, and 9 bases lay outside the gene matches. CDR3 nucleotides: TGTGCCAGCAGTTCCACAGGGGCGACCCTTAATTCACCCCTCCACTTT. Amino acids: CASSSTGATLNSPLHF.

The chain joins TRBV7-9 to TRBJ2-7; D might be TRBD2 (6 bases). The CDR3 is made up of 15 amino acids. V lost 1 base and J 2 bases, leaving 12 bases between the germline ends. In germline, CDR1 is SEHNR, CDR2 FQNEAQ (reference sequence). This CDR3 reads CASSLGGGTTYEQYF. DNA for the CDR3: TGTGCCAGCAGCTTAGGTGGGGGGACGACCTACGAGCAGTACTTC.

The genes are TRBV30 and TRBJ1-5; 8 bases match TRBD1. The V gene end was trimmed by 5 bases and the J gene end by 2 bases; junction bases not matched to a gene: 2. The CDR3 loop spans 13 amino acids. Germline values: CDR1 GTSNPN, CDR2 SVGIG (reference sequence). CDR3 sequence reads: CAWQTGGNQPQHF. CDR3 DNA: TGTGCCTGGCAGACAGGGGGCAATCAGCCCCAGCATTTT.

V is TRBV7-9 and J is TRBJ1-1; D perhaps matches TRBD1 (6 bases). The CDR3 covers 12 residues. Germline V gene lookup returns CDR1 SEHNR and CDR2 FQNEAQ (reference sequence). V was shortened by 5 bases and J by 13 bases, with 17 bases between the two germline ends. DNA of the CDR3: TGTGCCAGCAGCCTTACAGGGTCAGAGGGTTTCTTT. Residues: CASSLTGSEGFF.

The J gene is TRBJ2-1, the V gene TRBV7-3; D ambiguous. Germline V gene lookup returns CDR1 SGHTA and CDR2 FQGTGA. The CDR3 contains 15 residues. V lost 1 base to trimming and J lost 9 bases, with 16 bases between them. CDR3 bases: TGTGCCAGCAGCTTAAGCGTCCAGCGAGCTGCTGAGCAGTTCTTC. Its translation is CASSLSVQRAAEQFF.

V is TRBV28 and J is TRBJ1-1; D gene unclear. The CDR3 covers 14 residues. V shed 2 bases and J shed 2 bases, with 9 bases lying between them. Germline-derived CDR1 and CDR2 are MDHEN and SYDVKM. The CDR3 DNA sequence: TGTGCCAGCAGTTTAGTACAGAAAAACACTGAAGCTTTCTTT. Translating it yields CASSLVQKNTEAFF.

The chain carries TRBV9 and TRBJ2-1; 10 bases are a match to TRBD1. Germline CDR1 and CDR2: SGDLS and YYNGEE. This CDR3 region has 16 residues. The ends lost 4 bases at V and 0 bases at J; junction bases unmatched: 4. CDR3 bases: TGTGCCAGCAGCAACGGACAGGGGGGCTCCTACAATGAGCAGTTCTTC. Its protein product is CASSNGQGGSYNEQFF. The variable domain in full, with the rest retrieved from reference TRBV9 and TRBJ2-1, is DSGVTQTPKHLITATGQRVTLRCSPRSGDLSVYWYQQSLDQGLQFLIQYYNGEERAKGNILERFSAQQFPDLHSELNLSSLELGDSALYFCASSNGQGGSYNEQFFGPGTRLTVL.